The source of this T cell receptor (beta chain) is a study of cytomegalovirus exposure and HLA in healthy donors. The PCR contained 60 Vbeta and 13 Jbeta primers. The protocol was immunoSEQ multiplex PCR, while the TCRdb copy is restricted to in-frame clones and leaves out a portion. The table lists about 260,000 clones, roughly 86% of them singletons. Losses at the gene ends were 0 bases for V and 5 bases for J; bases not matched to a gene: 8. This CDR3 spans 16 amino acids. Germline V gene lookup returns CDR1 MGHRA and CDR2 YSYEKL. The clonotype comes from a woman between 40 and 50 years old in good health and CMV-seropositive. Sequencing input: PBMCs. The genes are TRBV4-1 and TRBJ2-7, with 9 bases that match TRBD1. The chain's CDR3 is CASSQDPGQGRNEQYF. CDR3 DNA: TGCGCCAGCAGCCAAGACCCCGGACAGGGGAGAAACGAGCAGTACTTC.